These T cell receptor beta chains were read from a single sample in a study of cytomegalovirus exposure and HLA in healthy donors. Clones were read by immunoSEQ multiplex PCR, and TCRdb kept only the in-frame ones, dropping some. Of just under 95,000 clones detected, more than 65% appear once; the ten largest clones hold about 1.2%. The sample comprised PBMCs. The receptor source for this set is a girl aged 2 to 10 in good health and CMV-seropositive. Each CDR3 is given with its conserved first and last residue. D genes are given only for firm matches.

CARGLQGELFF . TRBJ2-2 TRBV2
CASSIRDSYGYTF TRBD1 TRBJ1-2 TRBV19
CASSQAASRLYEQYF . TRBJ2-7 TRBV4-1
CASSPFPGTEAFF . TRBJ1-1 TRBV5-1
CASSSVSGYEQYF . TRBJ2-7 TRBV7-2
CASSPNGGAGYTF . TRBJ1-2 TRBV11-2
CASSYSTGGNQPQHF . TRBJ1-5 TRBV6-5
CASSPGLNNEQFF . TRBJ2-1 TRBV7-9
CASSQQGAGSEKLFF TRBD1 TRBJ1-4 TRBV4-1
CASSADYNEQFF . TRBJ2-1 TRBV5-1
CASRPFWDRDYGYTF TRBD1 TRBJ1-2 TRBV28
CASSLSSTANTEAFF . TRBJ1-1 TRBV27
CASSLAKHHSGNTIYF . TRBJ1-3 TRBV7-2
CASSAVGGTGELFF . TRBJ2-2 TRBV6-1
CASSLGRAVDGYTF . TRBJ1-2 TRBV5-6
CASSLRTSKFETGELFF TRBD2 TRBJ2-2 TRBV27
CASSLFLILADTLTGELFF TRBD2 TRBJ2-2 TRBV28
CASSISGAVNTEAFF . TRBJ1-1 TRBV19
CASSRGTGNLNEQYF TRBD1 TRBJ2-7 TRBV4-3
CASSQVDNGAGDTQYF . TRBJ2-3 TRBV4-1
CSALERETQYF . TRBJ2-5 TRBV20-1
CASSLLGQEETQYF TRBD1 TRBJ2-5 TRBV7-3
CASSRGGRVIEQFF TRBD2 TRBJ2-1 TRBV14
CASSLFVNQPQHF . TRBJ1-5 TRBV7-9
CASSLVSGRVWGYTF . TRBJ1-2 TRBV5-1
CAWSVASGSTDTQYF TRBD2 TRBJ2-3 TRBV30
CASSSLVLAGEGGQFF TRBD2 TRBJ2-1 TRBV27
CAWKAGGDTGELFF TRBD2 TRBJ2-2 TRBV30
CAGQDRGDYEQYF TRBD1 TRBJ2-7 TRBV30
CAWSGGAQIGNTIYF . TRBJ1-3 TRBV30
CSVEAGMNTEAFF . TRBJ1-1 TRBV29-1
CASSQEDRHYEQYF . TRBJ2-7 TRBV4-1
CSVAPGSFGGNEQFF . TRBJ2-1 TRBV29-1
CASLRGSAEAFF . TRBJ1-1 TRBV19
CAISELMAANSGNTIYF . TRBJ1-3 TRBV10-3
CATSRDLPGKFSNQPQHF . TRBJ1-5 TRBV15